The text below deals with one T cell receptor beta chain. The germline V gene has CDR1 LGHNT and CDR2 FRNRAP. There are 15 residues in the CDR3. J lost 0 bases, V lost 6 bases, and 7 bases had no gene match. This sample was taken from a study of T cells in Graves' hyperthyroidism and ophthalmopathy. Amplification yielded TCR beta CDR3 regions, with RNA transcripts as the source. Initially, a first-round RT-PCR of the TCR CDR3 employed the HTBI primer set. TCRdb re-derived calls from the multiplex PCR reads in MiXCR, one entry per CDR3 protein. The sample carries 300,000 to 450,000 distinct CDR3 sequences, under 15% recorded once.

The source is a woman younger than 45 with Graves' hyperthyroidism. Sequenced input: blood. The chain links TRBV12-5 to TRBJ2-5, with 7 bases lining up with TRBD2. The CDR3 nucleotides read TGTGCTAGTGGCCTGGGACTACAAAACCAAGAGACCCAGTACTTC. Amino acid sequence: CASGLGLQNQETQYF.